This T cell receptor (beta chain) emerged from a study of blood T cell repertoires in COVID-19 (dated by TCRdb to 2018 to 2020). Some background on the complete study: Samples covering the acute and convalescent phases of COVID-19 were provided by collaborators in the United States, Italy and Spain. The material from the prospective study consisted of cDNA or gDNA derived from T cells, B-cell-depleted T cells, or PBMCs. Subjects who had been exposed to COVID-19, were actively infected with it, or had recovered from it provided the deeply sampled blood TCRbeta repertoires that made up the dataset. The repertoires were released in a freely available public database meant as a resource for research on the immune response to SARS-CoV-2. The samples were drawn from the first 160 participants of the ongoing ImmuneRACE study and from 1,254 subjects provided by 6 global collaborators. The sample metadata nearly always contained a de-identified subject ID, COVID-19 status, age in years and sex. HLA class I and class II types, where available, came from metadata supplied by the sample provider rather than from assay-based typing.

Samples from volunteer blood donors who had recovered from COVID-19 were contributed by a second Seattle source. Collaborating institutions collected whole blood in K2EDTA tubes following their own protocols. Collaborator samples were shipped for TCRbeta analysis as frozen whole blood, isolated PBMCs, or DNA extracted from either sample type. From its cysteine to its phenylalanine, the CDR3 spans 12 amino acids. Only the CDR3 DNA is retained, 36 bases long and in frame from the first base. V is shortened by 7 bases, J by 6 bases, and the region joining them spans 11 bases. CDR1 SNHLY and CDR2 FYNNEI are derived from the germline V gene. On this clone itself: Its antigen specificity is not known. Qualities for individual bases were not recorded, and no much larger clone is one base off.

TCRbeta CDR3 regions were amplified from genomic DNA by means of the immunoSEQ Assay, a bias-controlled multiplex PCR. Per the authors' processing: Nucleated cell counts per sample were estimated from amplification of reference gene primers within the assay. Sequence reads were collapsed and filtered to measure the absolute abundance of every unique TCRbeta CDR3 rearrangement. For each sample, productive Simpson clonality was calculated as the square root of Simpson's diversity index over productive rearrangements. Imported from immuneACCESS, the table was reduced by TCRdb to in-frame sequences with V and J called. These copies leave out some clones; in studies compared against another copy, an unresolved V gene accounts for under half, and the cause of the remainder is not known. That table supplies the V and J calls and clone size; D and trimming were determined from the DNA. Present in this sample are 300,000 or so clones, about 91% of which were seen just once. The ten largest make up 6.9% of the sample.

Study-level results and caveats: The amount of clinical and demographic metadata varied by source and participant and was provided uncurated.

The sample was peripheral blood. This chain joins TRBV2 to TRBJ2-3; the D gene cannot be named for sure. The sequence was collected from a woman in her twenties or thirties who had recovered from COVID-19. The DNA sequence is TGTGCCAGCAACCGAGTTCCCGATACGCAGTATTTT. Translated, it gives CASNRVPDTQYF. Supplemented by the reference TRBV2 and TRBJ2-3 proteins around the CDR3, the complete variable domain is EPEVTQTPSHQVTQMGQEVILRCVPISNHLYFYWYRQILGQKVEFLVSFYNNEISEKSEIFDDQFSVERPDGSNFTLKIRSTKLEDSAMYFCASNRVPDTQYFGPGTRLTVL.